The 12 T cell receptor beta chains below were found in one sample sequenced in a study of a mutant IDH1 vaccine in newly diagnosed glioma (dated by TCRdb to 2020 to 2023). The time point label, read with the paper, signifies: week 35, safety follow-up. Every vaccine dose consisted of 300 ug of a 20-mer mutant IDH1 peptide in Montanide, administered subcutaneously together with topical imiquimod. No antigens are known for them. Receptor libraries were prepared by the immunoSEQ multiplex PCR assay. The immuneACCESS repertoire file appears here via TCRdb, limited to in-frame rearrangements. These files lack a portion of the clones; in checked studies, under half of the deficit traces to unresolved V genes, and the cause of the others is not known. The sample table holds tens of thousands of clones, of which roughly nine tenths were seen once. The ten top clones hold 1.6% of the sample. Here the sequenced sample was PBMCs, taken from a glioma patient whose treatment included an IDH1 peptide vaccine. These receptors came from a man between 35 and 55 years old with glioma.

J is TRBJ2-1 and V is TRBV6-1; D is undetermined. The CDR3 consists of 14 residues. Germline CDR1 is MNHNS and CDR2 is SASEGT. Trimming pared 8 bases from V and 0 bases from J, leaving 11 bases between. The DNA for the CDR3 is TGTGCCAGCCTATCTCGAGGCTCCTACAATGAGCAGTTCTTC. Translating it yields CASLSRGSYNEQFF.

This clone is a singleton in its sample. V and J are TRBV25-1 and TRBJ2-1; 7 bases are a match to TRBD2. The CDR3 extends over 16 amino acids. The trim removed 2 bases at V and 1 base at J, leaving 5 bases unmatched. The germline gives CDR1 MGHDK, CDR2 SYGVNS. The CDR3 nucleotides are TGTGCCAGCAGTGAACACGGCGGGAGTTCCTACAATGAGCAGTTCTTC. Protein product: CASSEHGGSSYNEQFF.

The chain is built from TRBV6-5 and TRBJ2-1; 7 bases are shared with TRBD2. Trimming removed 8 bases from V and 10 bases from J; junction bases left unmatched: 14. Germline V gene data show CDR1 as MNHEY and CDR2 as SVGAGI. This CDR3 has 14 residues. DNA for the CDR3: TGTGCCAGCCACTCTAGCGGAAAAAGACGGGAGCAGTTCTTC. Protein product: CASHSSGKRREQFF.

The gene calls are TRBV27 and TRBJ2-1; D is possibly TRBD2 (8 bases). Germline V gene data show CDR1 as MNHEY and CDR2 as SMNVEV (reference sequence). V was cut by 5 bases and J by 5 bases, with 16 bases left in between. The CDR3 is 15 residues long. CDR3 nucleotide sequence: TGTGCCAGCAGTCCGGGGACTAGGGGGCACAATGAGCAGTTCTTC. It translates to CASSPGTRGHNEQFF.

The rearrangement links TRBV6-1 to TRBJ2-3; D gene uncertain. The germline CDR1 and CDR2 sequences are MNHNS and SASEGT. The CDR3 covers 12 residues. V was pared by 1 base and J by 11 bases, with 10 bases between. CDR3 nucleotides: TGTGCCAGCAGTGAAGGGTTTGGGTGGCAGTATTTT. Its translation: CASSEGFGWQYF.

This chain uses TRBV27 with TRBJ1-5; possibly TRBD1 for D (5 bases). The germline V gene encodes CDR1 MNHEY and CDR2 SMNVEV (reference sequence). The CDR3 has 12 amino acids. Trimming shortened V by 2 bases and J by 7 bases, and 6 bases separated the two germline ends. CDR3 residues: CASSLAGQPQHF. The CDR3 nucleotides are TGTGCCAGCAGTTTAGCAGGGCAGCCCCAGCATTTT.

V gene TRBV4-2 combines with J gene TRBJ1-5; 9 bases match TRBD1. V gave up 4 bases and J gave up 5 bases; unmatched junction bases: 6. This CDR3 comprises 15 residues. CDR1 and CDR2 from the germline V gene are LGHNA and YNFKEQ. The CDR3 DNA is TGTGCCAGCAGCCCCTACGGACAGGGGTATCAGCCCCAGCATTTT. Its protein is CASSPYGQGYQPQHF.

This clone was found once. V and J are TRBV14 and TRBJ2-1, with D possibly matching TRBD2 (5 bases). This CDR3 region has 18 residues. Germline V gives CDR1 SGHDN, CDR2 FVKESK. V lost 1 base and J lost 1, with 17 bases in between. The CDR3 loop is CASSQGGFRRRSYNEQFF. The CDR3 region has the DNA TGTGCCAGCAGCCAAGGTGGATTTAGGCGGAGGTCCTACAATGAGCAGTTCTTC.

This clone has only a few counts. The V gene is TRBV6-5, the J gene TRBJ1-2, with TRBD1 identical over 7 bases. The CDR3 spans 14 residues. With V trimmed by 6 bases and J by 0 bases, 4 bases remained unmatched. Germline V lookup: CDR1 MNHEY, CDR2 SVGAGI. The CDR3 here is CASSRTGPNYGYTF. Here the CDR3 DNA reads TGTGCCAGCAGCCGGACAGGTCCTAACTATGGCTACACCTTC.

CDR3 in amino acids: CASSPRMNEKLFF. Written as DNA, the CDR3 is TGTGCCAGCTCACCACGGATGAATGAAAAACTGTTTTTT. The gene calls are TRBV18 and TRBJ1-4, with D unclear. Germline V gene sequence: CDR1 KGHSH, CDR2 LQKENI. Trimming left V 1 base short and J 5 bases short, with 5 bases between. This CDR3 spans 13 amino acids.

The chain combines TRBV4-1 with TRBJ2-5; possibly TRBD2 for D (5 bases). This CDR3 contains 16 residues. Germline V gene lookup returns CDR1 MGHRA and CDR2 YSYEKL. Trimming removed 1 base from V and 4 bases from J, with 16 bases in between. The CDR3 region has the DNA TGCGCCAGCAGCCAAGTGGGTAGGGTAGAGGGAGAGACCCAGTACTTC. This encodes CASSQVGRVEGETQYF.

V gene TRBV7-9 combines with J gene TRBJ1-1; 7 bases are shared with TRBD1. CDR3 size: 14 residues. The germline V gene encodes CDR1 SEHNR and CDR2 FQNEAQ (reference sequence). Unmatched junction bases numbered 3, after V lost 5 bases and J lost 0 bases. The CDR3 DNA is TGTGCCAGCAGCGGGACAGCCCTGAACACTGAAGCTTTCTTT. Amino acids: CASSGTALNTEAFF.